These 26 T cell receptor beta chains originate from one sample sequenced in a study of shared clonotypes between healthy human individuals (dated by TCRdb to the early 2020s). The library was prepared using the immunoSEQ multiplex PCR assay. What TCRdb holds here is the immuneACCESS table cut down to in-frame rearrangements. Part of the clones is not present; checked against another copy, under half of the missing clones reflect an unresolved V gene, and the others are unexplained. This sample is represented by about 1 million clones; about 75% of them were singletons. The ten top clones hold approximately 1.3% of the sample. Sequencing was done on a sample of memory CD4+ T cells sorted from blood. Sample cell subset or site, as interpreted from the label and publication: CD45RA-negative fraction. All receptors come from a man between 18 and 29 years old in good health.

J is TRBJ2-7 and V is TRBV5-1, with D unresolved. Germline CDR1 SGHRS, CDR2 YFSETQ. V was clipped by 5 bases and J by 6 bases, with 12 bases between them. The CDR3 is 12 residues long. The CDR3 region has the DNA TGCGCCAGCAGTGAGACCGCTGGCGAGCAGTACTTC. Translated, it gives CASSETAGEQYF.

For this clone: This sample also contains other DNA sequences that code for the same CDR3. V is TRBV7-2 and J is TRBJ2-7; maybe TRBD1 (5 bases). There are 12 residues in the CDR3. The germline gives CDR1 SGHTA, CDR2 FQGNSA. Trimming took 2 bases from V and 3 from J, leaving 5 bases between them. The CDR3 DNA reads as TGTGCCAGCAGCTTAAGGGGCTACGAGCAGTACTTC. This codes for CASSLRGYEQYF.

This chain links TRBV7-2 with TRBJ2-1; 8 bases line up with TRBD1. Per the germline V gene, CDR1 is SGHTA and CDR2 is FQGNSA. V lost 0 bases, J lost 6 bases, and 4 bases stayed unmatched. The CDR3 is made up of 15 amino acids. The CDR3 nucleotides read TGTGCCAGCAGCTTAGCCAGGGGGCCGTTCAATGAGCAGTTCTTC. Translated: CASSLARGPFNEQFF.

V is TRBV2 and J is TRBJ2-5, with 9 bases aligning to TRBD2. The CDR3 contains 13 residues. Germline CDR1 reads SNHLY; CDR2 reads FYNNEI. The junction had 4 bases not matched to a gene; V was cut back by 7 bases and J by 4 bases. The CDR3 nucleotides are TGTGCCAGCACGCGGGGGGGCCCAGAGACCCAGTACTTC. It yields the protein CASTRGGPETQYF.

The chain links TRBV19 to TRBJ1-5; a weak D match, TRBD1 (5 bases). Trimming took off 6 bases at V and 0 bases at J, with 15 bases between the two ends. Germline lookup yields CDR1 LNHDA and CDR2 SQIVND (reference sequence). The CDR3 has 16 residues. This chain's CDR3 is CASRPARGISNQPQHF. In DNA, the CDR3 is TGTGCCAGTAGGCCCGCGCGGGGGATTAGCAATCAGCCCCAGCATTTT.

The CDR3 sequence is CASSRSGAATNEKLFF. The CDR3 DNA follows: TGTGCCAGCAGTCGGTCAGGGGCTGCAACTAATGAAAAACTGTTTTTT. This chain connects TRBV27 to TRBJ1-4; D perhaps matches TRBD1 (6 bases). Germline V lookup: CDR1 MNHEY, CDR2 SMNVEV (reference sequence). The CDR3 extends over 16 amino acids. With 5 bases removed from V and 0 bases from J, the gap between germline ends came to 13 bases. Full variable domain (remainder filled in from reference TRBV27 and TRBJ1-4): EAQVTQNPRYLITVTGKKLTVTCSQNMNHEYMSWYRQDPGLGLRQIYYSMNVEVTDKGDVPEGYKVSRKEKRNFPLILESPSPNQTSLYFCASSRSGAATNEKLFFGSGTQLSVL.

The chain recombines TRBV19 with TRBJ1-4; TRBD1 might be the D (6 bases). Trimming took 10 bases from V and 7 from J, leaving 13 bases between them. Germline loops: CDR1 LNHDA, CDR2 SQIVND (reference sequence). The length of the CDR3 is 12 residues. The CDR3: CATAGQPEKLFF. The CDR3 DNA is TGTGCCACCGCCGGACAGCCTGAAAAACTGTTTTTT.

V gene TRBV7-2 combines with J gene TRBJ2-5, with TRBD1 matching over 9 bases. The J segment lost 5 bases and the V segment lost 6 bases, leaving 7 bases of the junction unmatched. Looked up from germline, CDR1 is SGHTA and CDR2 is FQGNSA. CDR3 size: 14 residues. The CDR3, as DNA: TGTGCCAGCAGTCTACAGACAGGGGGGGAGACCCAGTACTTC. It encodes CASSLQTGGETQYF.

The chain carries TRBV28 and TRBJ1-2; unclear D gene. Trimming shortened V by 5 bases and J by 5 bases, and 12 bases separated the two germline ends. This CDR3 region has 13 residues. From germline, CDR1 is MDHEN and CDR2 SYDVKM. The DNA for the CDR3 is TGTGCCAGCAGTCCCCCCGTCCCATATGGCTACACCTTC. It translates to CASSPPVPYGYTF.

This clone showed up just a few times. The gene calls are TRBV2 and TRBJ1-1; D unresolved. This CDR3 has 13 residues. V was cut by 10 bases and J by 5 bases, with 17 bases left in between. Looked up from germline, CDR1 is SNHLY and CDR2 is FYNNEI. The CDR3 reads CATLPERQTEAFF. The CDR3 DNA sequence: TGTGCCACCCTCCCGGAGAGGCAGACTGAAGCTTTCTTT.

The genes are TRBV5-1 and TRBJ1-4; D gene ambiguous. The V gene lost 3 bases and the J gene lost 8 bases, with 11 bases spanning the gap. This CDR3 is 13 amino acids long. The V gene's germline CDR1 is SGHRS and CDR2 YFSETQ. In nucleotides, the CDR3 is TGCGCCAGCAGCTCGAGCCCGCAGGAAAAACTGTTTTTT. Amino acid sequence: CASSSSPQEKLFF.

The V gene is TRBV5-8, the J gene TRBJ2-7; 7 bases map to TRBD2. Germline V CDR1 and CDR2: SGHTS, YDEGEE. Germline trimming cut 1 base from V and 0 bases from J; bases unmatched to any gene: 10. CDR3 length: 17 residues. Here the CDR3 reads CASSLFMGGSSSYEQYF. The CDR3 DNA reads as TGTGCCAGCAGCTTGTTTATGGGAGGGTCCAGCTCCTACGAGCAGTACTTC.

The chain's CDR3 is CASLPRRTALDGYTF. The CDR3 region has the DNA TGTGCCAGCCTCCCCAGAAGGACGGCGTTGGATGGCTACACCTTC. The rearrangement uses TRBV19 and TRBJ1-2; D call uncertain. This CDR3 is 15 amino acids long. Trimming removed 9 bases from V and 6 bases from J, with 23 bases in between. In germline, CDR1 is LNHDA, CDR2 SQIVND (reference sequence).

V and J are TRBV4-3 and TRBJ2-7; D is unclear. CDR1 and CDR2 (germline): LGHNA, YSLEER. V was clipped by 1 base and J by 4 bases, with 17 bases between them. This CDR3 is 16 amino acids long. DNA for the CDR3: TGCGCCAGCAGCCAAGGTCTTGAGACTTTTAATTACGAGCAGTACTTC. This codes for CASSQGLETFNYEQYF.

The V and J genes are TRBV6-5 and TRBJ1-1; D unclear. The CDR3 loop spans 14 amino acids. The ends were cut back, 6 bases at V and 0 bases at J, with 11 bases in the middle. CDR1 and CDR2 from the germline V gene are MNHEY and SVGAGI. The CDR3 loop reads CASSPSNLNTEAFF. In DNA form, the CDR3 reads TGTGCCAGCAGCCCAAGTAATTTGAACACTGAAGCTTTCTTT.

This clone was detected only once. The V call is TRBV5-1, the J call TRBJ1-5; TRBD1 matches 7 bases. Germline-derived CDR1 and CDR2 are SGHRS and YFSETQ. The V and J ends lost 4 bases and 4 bases, in that order; junction bases with no gene match: 11. The CDR3 is 16 amino acids. The DNA of the CDR3 is TGCGCCAGCAGCCCAGGGGACAGAACTGTAAATCAGCCCCAGCATTTT. This translates into CASSPGDRTVNQPQHF. Using reference TRBV5-1 and TRBJ1-5 for the parts outside the CDR3, the full variable domain is KAGVTQTPRYLIKTRGQQVTLSCSPISGHRSVSWYQQTPGQGLQFLFEYFSETQRNKGNFPGRFSGRQFSNSRSEMNVSTLELGDSALYLCASSPGDRTVNQPQHFGDGTRLSIL.

This rearrangement joins TRBV5-8 to TRBJ1-5; no firm D call. The germline V and J ends were trimmed by 4 bases and 1 base, with 12 bases remaining between them. CDR1 and CDR2 (germline): SGHTS, YDEGEE. The CDR3 loop spans 15 amino acids. CDR3 in amino acids: CASSLRRGSNQPQHF. As DNA, the CDR3 is TGTGCCAGCAGCCTACGCAGAGGAAGCAATCAGCCCCAGCATTTT. The variable domain in full, completed from reference TRBV5-8 and TRBJ1-5, reads EAGVTQSPTHLIKTRGQQATLRCSPISGHTSVYWYQQALGLGLQFLLWYDEGEERNRGNFPPRFSGRQFPNYSSELNVNALELEDSALYLCASSLRRGSNQPQHFGDGTRLSIL.

To note about this clone: Different DNA sequences within this sample yield the same CDR3. The chain links TRBV7-2 to TRBJ2-3, with 8 bases that match TRBD2. V was pared by 1 base and J by 2 bases, with 2 bases of the junction left unmatched. Germline V gene sequence: CDR1 SGHTA, CDR2 FQGNSA. The CDR3 spans 15 residues. In DNA, the CDR3 is TGTGCCAGCAGCTTAGGCGGGGGGAACACAGATACGCAGTATTTT. This translates into CASSLGGGNTDTQYF.

The sample holds a few counts of this clone. The chain joins TRBV19 to TRBJ2-3; tentative D call: TRBD2 (5 bases). There are 15 residues in the CDR3. V dropped 5 bases and J dropped 3 bases, with 15 bases sitting between them. The germline V gene encodes CDR1 LNHDA and CDR2 SQIVND (reference sequence). As DNA, the CDR3 is TGTGCCAGTAGTCATGGACTCCTCTCGACAGATACGCAGTATTTT. This translates into CASSHGLLSTDTQYF.

The chain is built from TRBV5-1 and TRBJ2-1; D perhaps matches TRBD2 (7 bases). Germline CDR1 and CDR2: SGHRS and YFSETQ. This CDR3 has 16 residues. V gave up 0 bases and J gave up 0 bases, with 10 bases separating them. The CDR3 loop reads CASSLAGGASYNEQFF. DNA for the CDR3: TGCGCCAGCAGCTTGGCTGGGGGGGCCTCCTACAATGAGCAGTTCTTC.

The chain combines TRBV9 with TRBJ2-3; tentative D call: TRBD2 (6 bases). Trimming removed 3 bases from V and 2 bases from J, with 16 bases in between. The CDR3 is 16 residues long. CDR1 and CDR2 (germline): SGDLS, YYNGEE. The CDR3 here is CASSAAGTGDTDTQYF. The CDR3 coding sequence is TGTGCCAGCAGCGCAGCCGGGACGGGAGACACAGATACGCAGTATTTT.

V is TRBV5-6 and J is TRBJ1-2; no definite D call. Trimming cost V 1 base and J 1 base, with 8 bases left between them. Per germline, CDR1 SGHDT and CDR2 YYEEEE. CDR3 size: 14 residues. CDR3 in amino acids: CASSLLGNNYGYTF. CDR3 DNA: TGTGCCAGCAGCTTGTTAGGGAATAACTATGGCTACACCTTC.

This clone was recorded only once. The chain combines TRBV7-8 with TRBJ2-1, with a tentative D call TRBD1 (7 bases). Germline CDR1 and CDR2: SGHVS and FQNEAQ. The CDR3 is 15 amino acids. The V gene lost 3 bases and the J gene lost 7 bases, with 16 bases spanning the gap. The CDR3 protein is CASSLGTDRVNEQFF. CDR3 coding DNA: TGTGCCAGCAGCTTGGGGACTGACAGGGTGAATGAGCAGTTCTTC. Using reference TRBV7-8 and TRBJ2-1 for the parts outside the CDR3, the full variable domain is GAGVSQSPRYKVAKRGQDVALRCDPISGHVSLFWYQQALGQGPEFLTYFQNEAQLDKSGLPSDRFFAERPEGSVSTLKIQRTQQEDSAVYLCASSLGTDRVNEQFFGPGTRLTVL.

The chain carries TRBV25-1 and TRBJ1-2; 11 positions match TRBD1. The CDR3 totals 16 residues. The germline gives CDR1 MGHDK, CDR2 SYGVNS. V shed 4 bases and J 5 bases; nucleotides not matched to a gene: 9. The CDR3 DNA reads as TGTGCCAGCAGTGCTTTAGGGACAGGGGGTGGTTATGGCTACACCTTC. Translating gives CASSALGTGGGYGYTF.

The chain uses TRBV29-1 and TRBJ2-2; D possibly corresponds to TRBD1 (6 bases). CDR3 size: 12 residues. The V gene lost 7 bases and the J gene lost 6 bases, with 12 bases spanning the gap. Germline CDR1 is SQVTM and CDR2 is ANQGSEA. In DNA, the CDR3 is TGCAGCGGAACAGGGATCGCCGGGGAGCTGTTTTTT. It yields the protein CSGTGIAGELFF.

On this clone: This sample also contains other DNA sequences that code for the same CDR3. The V call is TRBV5-1, the J call TRBJ1-6, with D unclear. Deletions cut 2 bases from V and 0 bases from J, with 6 bases between. CDR1 and CDR2 (germline): SGHRS, YFSETQ. The CDR3 has 15 amino acids. The CDR3 bases are TGCGCCAGCAGCTTAGATGGCTCCTATAATTCACCCCTCCACTTT. Translating it yields CASSLDGSYNSPLHF.